This TCR beta chain was recorded in a study of blood T cell repertoires in COVID-19. Study details: The United States, Italy and Spain supplied acute and convalescent COVID-19 samples. The cDNA or gDNA used as material had been derived from T cells, B-cell-depleted T cells, or PBMCs.

As handled by the study authors: Amplified reference gene primers provided the basis for estimating nucleated cell counts. The table came from immunoSEQ multiplex PCR; TCRdb's copy has only in-frame clones and leaves some out. The V and J calls and clone size are taken from that table; D and trimming were inferred from the DNA. The table lists some 110,000 clones, approximately 80% of them singletons. The CDR3 is made up of 12 amino acids. The germline V gene encodes CDR1 LNHNV and CDR2 YYDKDF (reference sequence). V lost 3 bases to trimming and J lost 6 bases; unmatched junction nucleotides: 1. This clone was seen many times.

The sequencing input was peripheral blood. The genes are TRBV15 and TRBJ2-7; TRBD1 matches 8 bases. The sequence derives from a man between 65 and 85 years old with active or convalescent COVID-19. CDR3 bases: TGTGCCACCAGCAGCGGACAGGGCGAGCAGTACTTC. This sequence encodes CATSSGQGEQYF.